This record looks at one TCR beta chain sequence and its context. Its specificity is not known. Treatment described: some 19 received Ad26.COV2.S at low or high dose, single or two shots; a few received placebo; per-sample allocation not given. Samples analyzed were those drawn on day 63 after the first vaccine or placebo injection. This CDR3 comprises 17 residues. The V and J ends lost 0 bases and 5 bases, in that order; junction bases with no gene match: 10. Germline assignment: CDR1 LGHNA and CDR2 YSLEER. This record belongs to a study of Ad26.COV2.S vaccination and SARS-CoV-2 variants. Study overall: Ad26.COV2.S was injected intramuscularly once or twice, 56 days apart. Study-wide points: The breadth of spike-specific CD8+ and CD4+ T cell responses after vaccination was reportedly substantial.

Assay used: immunoSEQ multiplex PCR; TCRdb lists only in-frame clones, some missing. The data contain 200,000 to 250,000 clones, roughly 90% of them seen just once; the ten biggest clones take up about 10%. Material: peripheral blood, obtained in a trial of Ad26.COV2.S vaccine versus placebo. The chain has TRBV4-3 and TRBJ2-7; 10 bases line up with TRBD1. The receptor's source is a person aged 18-65 years who received the Ad26.COV2.S COVID-19 vaccine or a placebo. CDR3 sequence reads: CASSQDAHGQGGDEQYF. The CDR3 DNA sequence: TGCGCCAGCAGCCAAGATGCCCATGGACAGGGGGGGGACGAGCAGTACTTC.